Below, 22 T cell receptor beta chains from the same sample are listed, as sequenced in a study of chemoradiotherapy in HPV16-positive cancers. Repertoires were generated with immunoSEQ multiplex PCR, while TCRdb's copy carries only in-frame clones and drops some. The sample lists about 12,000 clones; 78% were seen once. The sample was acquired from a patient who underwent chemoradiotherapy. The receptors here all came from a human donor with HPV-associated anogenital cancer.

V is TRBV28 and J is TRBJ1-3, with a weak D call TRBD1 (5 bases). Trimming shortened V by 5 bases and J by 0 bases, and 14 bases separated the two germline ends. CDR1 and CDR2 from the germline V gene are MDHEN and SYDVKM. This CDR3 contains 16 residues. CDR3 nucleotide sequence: TGTGCCAGCAGTGGGGGGTCAGTAGACTCTGGAAACACCATATATTTT. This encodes CASSGGSVDSGNTIYF. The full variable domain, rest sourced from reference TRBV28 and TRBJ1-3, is DVKVTQSSRYLVKRTGEKVFLECVQDMDHENMFWYRQDPGLGLRLIYFSYDVKMKEKGDIPEGYSVSREKKERFSLILESASTNQTSMYLCASSGGSVDSGNTIYFGEGSWLTVV.

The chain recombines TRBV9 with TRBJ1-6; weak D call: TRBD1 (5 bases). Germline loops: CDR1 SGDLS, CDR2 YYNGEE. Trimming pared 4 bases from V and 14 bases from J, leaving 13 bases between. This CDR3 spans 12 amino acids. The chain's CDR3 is CASSTGGGSLHF. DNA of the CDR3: TGTGCCAGCAGCACGGGTGGGGGGTCCCTCCACTTT. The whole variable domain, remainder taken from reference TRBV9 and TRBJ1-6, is DSGVTQTPKHLITATGQRVTLRCSPRSGDLSVYWYQQSLDQGLQFLIQYYNGEERAKGNILERFSAQQFPDLHSELNLSSLELGDSALYFCASSTGGGSLHFGNGTRLTVT.

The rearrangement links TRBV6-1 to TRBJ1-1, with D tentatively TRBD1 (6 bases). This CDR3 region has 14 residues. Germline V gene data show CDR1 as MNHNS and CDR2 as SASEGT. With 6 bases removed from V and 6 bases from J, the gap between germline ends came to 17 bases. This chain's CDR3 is CASRPGDIVPEAFF. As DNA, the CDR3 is TGTGCCAGCAGACCGGGGGACATTGTACCTGAAGCTTTCTTT.

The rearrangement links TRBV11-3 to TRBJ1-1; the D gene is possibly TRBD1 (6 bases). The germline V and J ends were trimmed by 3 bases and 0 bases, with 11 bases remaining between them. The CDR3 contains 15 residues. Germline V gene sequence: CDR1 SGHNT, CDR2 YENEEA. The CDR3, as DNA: TGTGCCAGCAGCTTTAAAGGACAGCTGAACACTGAAGCTTTCTTT. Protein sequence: CASSFKGQLNTEAFF.

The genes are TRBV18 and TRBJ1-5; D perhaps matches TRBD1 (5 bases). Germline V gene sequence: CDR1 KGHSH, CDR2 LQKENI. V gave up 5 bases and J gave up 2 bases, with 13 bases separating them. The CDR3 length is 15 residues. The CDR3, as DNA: TGTGCCAGCTCATCGGATACAGGCGGCAATCAGCCCCAGCATTTT. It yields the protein CASSSDTGGNQPQHF. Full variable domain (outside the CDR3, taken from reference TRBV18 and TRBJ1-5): NAGVMQNPRHLVRRRGQEARLRCSPMKGHSHVYWYRQLPEEGLKFMVYLQKENIIDESGMPKERFSAEFPKEGPSILRIQQVVRGDSAAYFCASSSDTGGNQPQHFGDGTRLSIL.

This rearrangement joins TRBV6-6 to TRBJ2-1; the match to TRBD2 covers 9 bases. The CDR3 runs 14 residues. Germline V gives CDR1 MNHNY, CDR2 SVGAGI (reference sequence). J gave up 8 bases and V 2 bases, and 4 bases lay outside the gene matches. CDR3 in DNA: TGTGCCAGCAGTTACGGGGCGGGGGGGTATGAGCAGTTCTTC. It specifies CASSYGAGGYEQFF.

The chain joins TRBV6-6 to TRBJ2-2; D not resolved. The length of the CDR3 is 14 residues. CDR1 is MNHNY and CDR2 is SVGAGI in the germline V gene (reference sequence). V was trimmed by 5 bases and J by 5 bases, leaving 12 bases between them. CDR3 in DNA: TGTGCCAGCAGTCCGACTCGAAAAACCGGGGAGCTGTTTTTT. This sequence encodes CASSPTRKTGELFF.

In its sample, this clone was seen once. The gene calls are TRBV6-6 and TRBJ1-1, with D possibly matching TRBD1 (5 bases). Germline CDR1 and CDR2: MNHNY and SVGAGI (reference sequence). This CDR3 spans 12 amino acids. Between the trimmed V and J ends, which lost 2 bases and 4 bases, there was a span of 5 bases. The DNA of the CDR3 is TGTGCCAGCAGTTACGGGGGCACTGAAGCTTTCTTT. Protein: CASSYGGTEAFF.

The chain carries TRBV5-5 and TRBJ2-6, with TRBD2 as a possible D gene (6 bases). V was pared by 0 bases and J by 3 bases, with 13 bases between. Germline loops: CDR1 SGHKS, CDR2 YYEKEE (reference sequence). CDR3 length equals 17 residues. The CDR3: CASSLAYGGSGANVLTF. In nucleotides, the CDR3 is TGTGCCAGCAGCTTGGCCTACGGGGGAAGTGGGGCCAACGTCCTGACTTTC.

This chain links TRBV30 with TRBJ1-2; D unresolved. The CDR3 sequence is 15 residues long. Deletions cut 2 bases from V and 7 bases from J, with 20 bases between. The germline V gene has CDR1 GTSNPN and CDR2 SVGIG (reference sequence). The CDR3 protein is CAWSSSYTASGGYTF. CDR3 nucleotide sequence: TGTGCCTGGAGTTCAAGTTATACGGCCTCGGGTGGCTACACCTTC.

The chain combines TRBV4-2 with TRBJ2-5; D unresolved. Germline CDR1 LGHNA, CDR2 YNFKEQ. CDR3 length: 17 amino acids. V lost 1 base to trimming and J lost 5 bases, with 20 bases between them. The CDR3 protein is CASSQGSSRLHVETQYF. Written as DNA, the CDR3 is TGTGCCAGCAGCCAAGGAAGCTCGAGACTCCACGTGGAGACCCAGTACTTC.

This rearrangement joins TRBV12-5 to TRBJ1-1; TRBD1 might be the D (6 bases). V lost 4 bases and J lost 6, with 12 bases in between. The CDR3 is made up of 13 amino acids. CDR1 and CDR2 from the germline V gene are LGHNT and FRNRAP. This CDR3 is CASGWGGAAEAFF. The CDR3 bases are TGTGCTAGTGGTTGGGGGGGGGCAGCTGAAGCTTTCTTT.

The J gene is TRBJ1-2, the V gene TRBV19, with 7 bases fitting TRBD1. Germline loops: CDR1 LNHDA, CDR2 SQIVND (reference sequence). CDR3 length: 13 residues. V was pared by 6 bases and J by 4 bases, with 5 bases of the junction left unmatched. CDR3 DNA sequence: TGTGCCAGTAGGTCGGGACAGCGCTATGGCTACACCTTC. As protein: CASRSGQRYGYTF.

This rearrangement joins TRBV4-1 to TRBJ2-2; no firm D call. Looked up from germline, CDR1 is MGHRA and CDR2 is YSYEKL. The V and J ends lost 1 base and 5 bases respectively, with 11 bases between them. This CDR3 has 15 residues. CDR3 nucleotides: TGCGCCAGCAGCCAAGGCTACCAGCAGACCGGGGAGCTGTTTTTT. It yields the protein CASSQGYQQTGELFF.

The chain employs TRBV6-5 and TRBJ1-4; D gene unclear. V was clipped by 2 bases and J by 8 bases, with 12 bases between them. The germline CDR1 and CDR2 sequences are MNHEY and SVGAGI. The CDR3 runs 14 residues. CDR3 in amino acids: CASSYDRPGEKLFF. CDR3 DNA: TGTGCCAGCAGTTACGACCGTCCCGGGGAAAAACTGTTTTTT.

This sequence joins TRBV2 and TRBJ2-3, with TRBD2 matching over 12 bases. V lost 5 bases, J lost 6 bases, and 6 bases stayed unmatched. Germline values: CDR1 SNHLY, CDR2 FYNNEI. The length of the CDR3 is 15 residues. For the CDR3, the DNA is TGTGCCAGCAGTCCTGGACTAGCGGGGTCGGATACGCAGTATTTT. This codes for CASSPGLAGSDTQYF. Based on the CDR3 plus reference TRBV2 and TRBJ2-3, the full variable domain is EPEVTQTPSHQVTQMGQEVILRCVPISNHLYFYWYRQILGQKVEFLVSFYNNEISEKSEIFDDQFSVERPDGSNFTLKIRSTKLEDSAMYFCASSPGLAGSDTQYFGPGTRLTVL.

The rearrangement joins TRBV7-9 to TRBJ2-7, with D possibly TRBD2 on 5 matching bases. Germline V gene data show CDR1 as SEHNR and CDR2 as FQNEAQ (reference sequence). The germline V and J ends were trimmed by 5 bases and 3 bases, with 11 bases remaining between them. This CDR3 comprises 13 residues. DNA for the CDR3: TGTGCCAGCAGCCCCGGTGAGGGCTACGAGCAGTACTTC. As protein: CASSPGEGYEQYF.

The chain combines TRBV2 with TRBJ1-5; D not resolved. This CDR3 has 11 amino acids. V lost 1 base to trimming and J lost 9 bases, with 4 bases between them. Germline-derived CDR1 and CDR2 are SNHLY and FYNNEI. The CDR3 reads CASSEGGPQHF. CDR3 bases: TGTGCCAGCAGTGAAGGTGGGCCCCAGCATTTT.

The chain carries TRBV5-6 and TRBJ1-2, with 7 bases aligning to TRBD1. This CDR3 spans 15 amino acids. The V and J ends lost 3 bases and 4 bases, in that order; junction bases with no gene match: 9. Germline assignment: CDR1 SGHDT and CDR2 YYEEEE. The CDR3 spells CASSSGTGAIYGYTF. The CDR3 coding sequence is TGTGCCAGCAGCTCGGGTACAGGGGCCATCTATGGCTACACCTTC.

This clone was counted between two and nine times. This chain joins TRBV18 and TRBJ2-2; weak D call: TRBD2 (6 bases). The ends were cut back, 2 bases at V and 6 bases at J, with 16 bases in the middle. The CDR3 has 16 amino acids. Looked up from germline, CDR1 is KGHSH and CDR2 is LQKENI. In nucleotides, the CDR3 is TGTGCCAGCTCACCATACAAGACTAGAGGCGCCGGGGAGCTGTTTTTT. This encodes CASSPYKTRGAGELFF.

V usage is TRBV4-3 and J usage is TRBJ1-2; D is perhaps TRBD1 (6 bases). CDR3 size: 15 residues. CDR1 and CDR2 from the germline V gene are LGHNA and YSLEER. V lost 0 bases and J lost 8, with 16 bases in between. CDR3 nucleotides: TGCGCCAGCAGCCAAGATCTTCAGGGGCCAAAGGGCTACACCTTC. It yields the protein CASSQDLQGPKGYTF.

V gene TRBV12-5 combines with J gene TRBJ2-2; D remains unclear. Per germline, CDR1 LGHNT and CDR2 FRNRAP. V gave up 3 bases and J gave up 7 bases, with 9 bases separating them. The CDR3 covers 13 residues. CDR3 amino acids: CASGLLGGGELFF. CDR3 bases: TGTGCTAGTGGTTTACTCGGTGGCGGGGAGCTGTTTTTT.